Shown below are 21 T cell receptor beta chains from a single sample sequenced in a study of T cell clones after liver transplantation. Measured with immunoSEQ multiplex PCR; TCRdb has only the in-frame clones, and not every one. The table records 95,000 to 130,000 clones, over 75% of them present only once. Sequencing was performed on CD4+ T cells from blood, taken 12 months after liver transplant. The receptor source for this set is a human patient who received a liver transplant. The graft donor may have given rise to some T cells.

This clone was counted once. The J gene is TRBJ2-3, the V gene TRBV5-4; no reliable D call. Per the germline V gene, CDR1 is SGHNT and CDR2 is YYREEE (reference sequence). Between the trimmed V and J ends, which lost 4 bases and 6 bases, there was a span of 18 bases. The CDR3 consists of 15 residues. CDR3 loop: CASSIRMALGDTQYF. CDR3 in DNA: TGTGCCAGCAGCATCCGTATGGCGTTGGGTGATACGCAGTATTTT.

The chain uses TRBV5-4 and TRBJ2-1; tentatively, D is TRBD1 (5 bases). This CDR3 is built from 17 residues. Trimming pared 2 bases from V and 0 bases from J, leaving 15 bases between. Germline V gives CDR1 SGHNT, CDR2 YYREEE (reference sequence). CDR3 nucleotide sequence: TGTGCCAGCAGCTTTCTAAGGGGATCAAGCTCCTACAATGAGCAGTTCTTC. Residues: CASSFLRGSSSYNEQFF.

The chain employs TRBV6-1 and TRBJ2-3; 11 bases map to TRBD2. The CDR3 runs 15 residues. Germline trimming cut 7 bases from V and 4 bases from J; bases unmatched to any gene: 7. From germline, CDR1 is MNHNS and CDR2 SASEGT. CDR3 amino acids: CASKLAGERSDTQYF. In nucleotides, the CDR3 is TGTGCCAGCAAACTAGCGGGAGAAAGGTCAGATACGCAGTATTTT.

The genes are TRBV28 and TRBJ1-1; D call uncertain. V was trimmed by 3 bases and J by 9 bases, leaving 8 bases between them. The CDR3 runs 11 residues. Germline V gives CDR1 MDHEN, CDR2 SYDVKM. The CDR3 reads CASSLMGKAFF. The CDR3 coding sequence is TGTGCCAGCAGTTTGATGGGGAAAGCTTTCTTT.

This clone was picked up one time. The chain links TRBV29-1 to TRBJ2-1; TRBD1 matches at 7 bases. The CDR3 covers 14 residues. Germline CDR1 is SQVTM and CDR2 is ANQGSEA. The V gene end was trimmed by 7 bases and the J gene end by 0 bases; junction bases not matched to a gene: 6. The DNA of the CDR3 is TGCAGCGCCCCACAGGGGAGCTCCTACAATGAGCAGTTCTTC. Its translation: CSAPQGSSYNEQFF.

The chain uses TRBV4-3 and TRBJ2-1; 10 bases line up with TRBD2. V was pared by 0 bases and J by 9 bases, with 2 bases of the junction left unmatched. Germline loops: CDR1 LGHNA, CDR2 YSLEER. CDR3 length: 14 amino acids. The CDR3 sequence is CASSQEGTSVEQFF. The DNA of the CDR3 is TGCGCCAGCAGCCAAGAGGGGACTAGCGTTGAGCAGTTCTTC.

The rearrangement links TRBV18 to TRBJ2-7, with 7 nucleotides matching TRBD1. The CDR3 runs to 14 residues. Looked up from germline, CDR1 is KGHSH and CDR2 is LQKENI. With 2 bases clipped from V and 5 bases from J, the junction kept 6 bases outside the gene matches. CDR3 DNA sequence: TGTGCCAGCTCACCAAGGGACAGCCCCCACGAGCAGTACTTC. Protein sequence: CASSPRDSPHEQYF.

The chain employs TRBV9 and TRBJ2-7, with D possibly being TRBD1 (6 bases). The CDR3 is 16 residues long. The V gene lost 0 bases and the J gene lost 2 bases, with 15 bases spanning the gap. From germline, CDR1 is SGDLS and CDR2 YYNGEE. The CDR3 nucleotides read TGTGCCAGCAGCGTAGCTGGGGGTAGGGGGACCTACGAGCAGTACTTC. It yields the protein CASSVAGGRGTYEQYF.

The chain links TRBV7-8 to TRBJ2-5; 10 bases fit TRBD1. V was clipped by 5 bases and J by 4 bases; unmatched bases: 7. This CDR3 contains 15 residues. Looked up from germline, CDR1 is SGHVS and CDR2 is FQNEAQ. CDR3 sequence (DNA): TGTGCCAGCAGCCCGTCCCGGGACAGGGGAGAGACCCAGTACTTC. This gives the protein CASSPSRDRGETQYF.

The J gene is TRBJ2-7, the V gene TRBV4-2, with 7 bases matching TRBD2. CDR1 is LGHNA, CDR2 YNFKEQ, per germline. Trimming cost V 0 bases and J 3 bases; bases outside gene matches: 5. The CDR3 has 15 amino acids. The CDR3 protein is CASSQDAGLSYEQYF. The CDR3 nucleotides read TGTGCCAGCAGCCAAGACGCGGGACTAAGCTACGAGCAGTACTTC.

This chain links TRBV11-3 with TRBJ2-7; D is ambiguous. This CDR3 is 15 amino acids long. V shed 5 bases and J shed 3 bases, with 17 bases lying between them. The germline gives CDR1 SGHNT, CDR2 YENEEA. The CDR3 region has the DNA TGTGCCAGCAGCCCGTTTGGGGTCGCCTTCTACGAGCAGTACTTC. Translation: CASSPFGVAFYEQYF.

The chain has TRBV28 and TRBJ2-1, with 11 bases lining up with TRBD1. Germline lookup yields CDR1 MDHEN and CDR2 SYDVKM. The CDR3 covers 15 residues. With 6 bases clipped from V and 7 bases from J, the junction kept 8 bases outside the gene matches. In nucleotides, the CDR3 is TGTGCCAGCAGGGGAGGGACAGGGGGTGGGAATGAGCAGTTCTTC. Protein sequence: CASRGGTGGGNEQFF.

The gene calls are TRBV30 and TRBJ2-3, with 7 positions matching TRBD2. CDR1 GTSNPN and CDR2 SVGIG come from the germline V gene (reference sequence). This CDR3 comprises 14 residues. V gave up 4 bases and J gave up 2 bases; unmatched junction bases: 6. The CDR3: CAWNQLAPTDTQYF. The CDR3 DNA sequence: TGTGCCTGGAACCAACTAGCGCCCACAGATACGCAGTATTTT.

This sequence joins TRBV10-3 and TRBJ2-7; 9 positions match TRBD1. The CDR3 runs 14 residues. Germline CDR1 is ENHRY and CDR2 is SYGVKD. J gave up 5 bases and V 4 bases, and 6 bases lay outside the gene matches. CDR3 sequence (DNA): TGTGCCATCAGTGGTAGGGACAGGGAGAACGAGCAGTACTTC. Protein product: CAISGRDRENEQYF.

The chain is built from TRBV29-1 and TRBJ1-1, with D possibly matching TRBD1 (5 bases). This CDR3 has 10 residues. Trimming shortened V by 6 bases and J by 12 bases, and 14 bases separated the two germline ends. CDR1 is SQVTM and CDR2 is ANQGSEA in the germline V gene. DNA for the CDR3: TGCAGCGTGGGTCAGGGTATGACTTTCTTT. Translated: CSVGQGMTFF.

The rearrangement links TRBV2 to TRBJ2-7; 7 bases line up with TRBD2. CDR1 and CDR2 from the germline V gene are SNHLY and FYNNEI. J was trimmed by 6 bases and V by 7 bases; bases with no gene match: 12. There are 14 residues in the CDR3. The CDR3 coding sequence is TGTGCCAGCAAAGTGGAATCAGAGCGGGGCGAGCAGTACTTC. The encoded protein is CASKVESERGEQYF.

This clone was counted between two and nine times. This chain uses TRBV6-1 with TRBJ1-3; no clear D gene. This CDR3 has 16 amino acids. Germline lookup yields CDR1 MNHNS and CDR2 SASEGT. Trimming removed 3 bases from V and 1 base from J, with 13 bases in between. CDR3 amino acids: CASSDPAAESGNTIYF. CDR3 bases: TGTGCCAGCAGTGATCCAGCCGCGGAGTCTGGAAACACCATATATTTT.

This rearrangement joins TRBV5-1 to TRBJ2-2, with no clear D. The ends were cut back, 5 bases at V and 7 bases at J, with 12 bases in the middle. Germline CDR1 is SGHRS and CDR2 is YFSETQ. There are 13 residues in the CDR3. CDR3 sequence reads: CASSRQANGELFF. CDR3 DNA sequence: TGCGCCAGCAGTCGGCAGGCGAACGGGGAGCTGTTTTTT. The full variable domain, its missing parts supplied by reference TRBV5-1 and TRBJ2-2, is KAGVTQTPRYLIKTRGQQVTLSCSPISGHRSVSWYQQTPGQGLQFLFEYFSETQRNKGNFPGRFSGRQFSNSRSEMNVSTLELGDSALYLCASSRQANGELFFGEGSRLTVL.

V is TRBV12-5 and J is TRBJ2-5; tentatively, D is TRBD2 (5 bases). The CDR3 spans 13 residues. The germline V gene has CDR1 LGHNT and CDR2 FRNRAP. Trimming cost V 7 bases and J 1 base, with 10 bases left between them. CDR3 loop: CASALSGQETQYF. The CDR3 nucleotides are TGTGCTAGTGCCCTCAGCGGCCAAGAGACCCAGTACTTC.

As DNA, the CDR3 is TGTGCCAGCAGCCAGGGACTTGCTTTTGAGCAGTACTTC. Translating gives CASSQGLAFEQYF. The rearrangement joins TRBV14 to TRBJ2-7; possible D gene TRBD2, 6 bases. V lost 3 bases and J 7 bases, leaving 13 bases between the germline ends. Germline CDR1 and CDR2: SGHDN and FVKESK. CDR3 length equals 13 residues.

The chain recombines TRBV29-1 with TRBJ1-5, with D uncertain. The germline V gene encodes CDR1 SQVTM and CDR2 ANQGSEA. V dropped 4 bases and J dropped 2 bases, with 12 bases sitting between them. The CDR3 has 14 residues. This chain's CDR3 is CSVVDMDGNQPQHF. CDR3 nucleotide sequence: TGCAGCGTTGTTGATATGGATGGCAATCAGCCCCAGCATTTT.